This T cell receptor beta chain was sequenced during a study of blood T cell repertoires in COVID-19. Background on the study: Spain, Italy and the United States supplied samples that represented acute and convalescent COVID-19. T cells, B-cell-depleted T cells, or PBMCs provided the cDNA or gDNA that served as material.

The germline V gene encodes CDR1 SQVTM and CDR2 ANQGSEA. The CDR3 length is 16 residues. The V and J ends lost 7 bases and 4 bases, in that order; junction bases with no gene match: 15. Original processing notes: Researchers report that nucleated cell counts were estimated from reference gene primer amplification. TCRdb keeps only in-frame clones here, not all; method: immunoSEQ multiplex PCR. The V and J calls and clone size were taken over from that table, and D and trimming were inferred from the DNA. The sample has 130,000 to 150,000 clones, around 81% seen once. The source is a human donor in a cohort sampled during active COVID-19. Specimen: peripheral blood. The chain employs TRBV29-1 and TRBJ1-1; 10 nucleotides align to TRBD1. CDR3 DNA sequence: TGCAGCGCCCGAACGCGGGACAGGGGATCTGGCACTGAAGCTTTCTTT. Its translation: CSARTRDRGSGTEAFF.